Presented here are 18 T cell receptor beta chains from one specimen sequenced in a study of regulatory T cells in long-lasting Graves disease. Stated time point: newly diagnosed GD, antithyroid drugs for less than 3 months. Following extraction of RNA from PBMCs, that RNA was used to make the TCR library. The authors built TCR beta libraries using iRepertoire HTBI primers and Arm-PCR of CDR3 regions. TCRdb passed the multiplex PCR reads through MiXCR, listing each CDR3 protein once. Of about 460,000 distinct CDR3 sequences in the sample, less than 15% were seen once. The same data also contributed to another study, on T cells in Graves' hyperthyroidism and ophthalmopathy.

The sequences come from peripheral blood mononuclear cells (PBMCs), collected at new diagnosis, from a patient treated with antithyroid drugs. The source is a woman in her forties or fifties with Graves disease.

This clonotype was observed at least ten times. V is TRBV3-1 and J is TRBJ1-4; the D is unclear. Germline values: CDR1 LGHDT, CDR2 YNNKEL (reference sequence). V was cut by 0 bases and J by 7 bases, with 9 bases left in between. The CDR3 runs 14 residues. CDR3 loop: CASSQDLVSEKLFF. The CDR3 DNA reads TGTGCCAGCAGCCAAGATCTAGTGAGTGAAAAACTGTTTTTT.

This rearrangement joins TRBV14 to TRBJ2-5, with D possibly being TRBD2 (5 bases). Germline values: CDR1 SGHDN, CDR2 FVKESK. This CDR3 contains 16 residues. V shed 0 bases and J shed 4 bases, with 15 bases lying between them. The CDR3 here is CASSQDLWPGRETQYF. CDR3 coding DNA: TGTGCCAGCAGCCAAGATCTGTGGCCGGGGAGAGAGACCCAGTACTTC.

This clonotype was counted many times. V is TRBV30 and J is TRBJ2-2; a possible D gene is TRBD2 (7 bases). Trimming removed 6 bases from V and 0 bases from J, with 14 bases in between. The CDR3 spans 15 residues. The germline CDR1 and CDR2 sequences are GTSNPN and SVGIG (reference sequence). CDR3 DNA sequence: TGTGCCTGCCTCGGGGGGCCCGCGAACACCGGGGAGCTGTTTTTT. Amino acids: CACLGGPANTGELFF.

This chain uses TRBV18 with TRBJ2-3, with D possibly matching TRBD2 (6 bases). This CDR3 region has 15 residues. V lost 3 bases and J 0 bases, leaving 10 bases between the germline ends. Germline CDR1 is KGHSH and CDR2 is LQKENI. CDR3 bases: TGTGCCAGCTCACCCGGACTACGGAGCACAGATACGCAGTATTTT. This gives the protein CASSPGLRSTDTQYF.

This clonotype was found many times. The V gene is TRBV12-3 or TRBV12-4, the J gene TRBJ2-5; 10 bases fit TRBD2. The CDR3 is 14 residues long. With V trimmed by 2 bases and J by 6 bases, 3 bases remained unmatched. CDR3 amino acids: CASSLLAGDKTQYF. The CDR3 nucleotides read TGTGCCAGCAGTTTACTAGCGGGAGATAAGACCCAGTACTTC.

This clonotype occurred many times. The chain links TRBV28 to TRBJ2-1, with 7 nucleotides matching TRBD2. V shed 1 base and J 5 bases; nucleotides not matched to a gene: 5. The V gene's germline CDR1 is MDHEN and CDR2 SYDVKM. CDR3 size: 15 residues. CDR3 in amino acids: CASSLFGTTHNEQFF. CDR3 nucleotide sequence: TGTGCCAGCAGTTTATTCGGGACTACTCACAATGAGCAGTTCTTC.

The chain recombines TRBV10-3 with TRBJ2-2; the D is unclear. Deletions cut 2 bases from V and 6 bases from J, with 10 bases between. The CDR3 has 14 residues. Germline loops: CDR1 ENHRY, CDR2 SYGVKD. The CDR3 DNA reads TGTGCCATCAGTGAGATGGGTATCCCCGGGGAGCTGTTTTTT. Protein sequence: CAISEMGIPGELFF.

The table lists this clonotype with many counts. The V gene is TRBV6-1, the J gene TRBJ2-1; the match to TRBD1 covers 9 bases. Looked up from germline, CDR1 is MNHNS and CDR2 is SASEGT. This CDR3 comprises 15 residues. V dropped 4 bases and J dropped 6; count of bases not matched to a gene: 7. CDR3 amino acids: CASSAWDRVGNEQFF. The CDR3 DNA reads as TGTGCCAGCAGTGCTTGGGACAGGGTGGGCAATGAGCAGTTCTTC.

This clonotype was recorded at least ten times. The chain combines TRBV20-1 with TRBJ2-7, with D possibly matching TRBD2 (6 bases). The CDR3 has 14 residues. Germline CDR1 is DFQATT and CDR2 is SNEGSKA (reference sequence). Trimming left V 3 bases short and J 0 bases short, with 12 bases between. The CDR3 loop is CSARGGGPSYEQYF. In DNA form, the CDR3 reads TGCAGTGCTAGGGGGGGAGGCCCCTCCTACGAGCAGTACTTC.

In its sample, this clonotype was seen many times. V gene TRBV12-3 or TRBV12-4 combines with J gene TRBJ2-1; 8 positions agree with TRBD2. V lost 3 bases to trimming and J lost 7 bases; unmatched junction nucleotides: 5. The CDR3 loop spans 14 amino acids. Here the CDR3 reads CASSFLAGENEQFF. DNA of the CDR3: TGTGCCAGCAGTTTTCTAGCGGGTGAGAATGAGCAGTTCTTC.

This clonotype was seen repeatedly, ten times or more. This sequence joins TRBV7-9 and TRBJ1-2, with unresolved D. The CDR3 covers 13 residues. The germline gives CDR1 SEHNR, CDR2 FQNEAQ (reference sequence). The V gene lost 2 bases and the J gene lost 7 bases, with 11 bases spanning the gap. CDR3 region: CASSLSEGFGYTF. Written as DNA, the CDR3 is TGTGCCAGCAGCTTATCCGAGGGTTTTGGCTACACCTTC.

The chain uses TRBV11-2 and TRBJ1-4; D is uncertain. Germline assignment: CDR1 SGHAT and CDR2 FQNNGV. This CDR3 region has 15 residues. V lost 0 bases to trimming and J lost 5 bases, with 10 bases between them. The CDR3 sequence: CASSLEWDPNEKLFF. The CDR3 DNA follows: TGTGCCAGCAGCTTAGAGTGGGATCCGAATGAAAAACTGTTTTTT.

This clonotype was counted many times. The chain employs TRBV28 and TRBJ2-3; 10 bases align to TRBD2. The CDR3 runs to 17 residues. V dropped 2 bases and J dropped 1; count of bases not matched to a gene: 6. Germline V gene data show CDR1 as MDHEN and CDR2 as SYDVKM. The CDR3 here is CASSLRSGRDGTDTQYF. The DNA for the CDR3 is TGTGCCAGCAGTTTAAGGAGCGGGAGGGACGGCACAGATACGCAGTATTTT.

In its sample, this clonotype was seen many times. This chain uses TRBV28 with TRBJ1-4, with a possible D match to TRBD1 (5 bases). Trimming stripped 5 bases from V and 4 bases from J, with 8 bases between. Germline V CDR1 and CDR2: MDHEN, SYDVKM. The CDR3 runs 13 residues. The CDR3 is CASSGGVNEKLFF. CDR3 sequence (DNA): TGTGCCAGCAGTGGGGGGGTTAATGAAAAACTGTTTTTT.

V is TRBV6-1 and J is TRBJ2-7; 11 bases agree with TRBD2. Per germline, CDR1 MNHNS and CDR2 SASEGT. V lost 6 bases to trimming and J lost 3 bases; unmatched junction nucleotides: 13. The length of the CDR3 is 17 residues. The CDR3 DNA follows: TGTGCCAGCAGAATAGCGGGAGGGCCTGGTTTCGGCTACGAGCAGTACTTC. Amino acid sequence: CASRIAGGPGFGYEQYF.

Only a few counts were recorded for this clonotype. The chain has TRBV4-1 and TRBJ1-2; D is unclear. The V gene's germline CDR1 is MGHRA and CDR2 YSYEKL. V was pared by 1 base and J by 2 bases, with 5 bases between. There are 13 residues in the CDR3. CDR3 sequence: CASSQVGNYGYTF. CDR3 in DNA: TGCGCCAGCAGCCAAGTTGGGAACTATGGCTACACCTTC.

This clonotype was counted ten times or more. This chain connects TRBV6-2 or TRBV6-3 to TRBJ1-2, with TRBD1 matching over 11 bases. Trimming at V came to 6 bases and at J to 7 bases, leaving 10 bases not matched to a gene. Germline assignment: CDR1 MNHEY and CDR2 SVGEGT. The CDR3 covers 15 residues. This chain's CDR3 is CASSHRDRGIGGYTF. In DNA form, the CDR3 reads TGTGCCAGCAGCCACAGGGACAGGGGGATTGGTGGCTACACCTTC.

This clonotype was seen ten or more times. This chain uses TRBV28 with TRBJ2-7; 9 bases are shared with TRBD1. Germline loops: CDR1 MDHEN, CDR2 SYDVKM. Unmatched junction bases numbered 9, after V lost 7 bases and J lost 2 bases. This CDR3 contains 15 residues. In DNA, the CDR3 is TGTGCCAGCACCCTACACCGGGACAGGGCCTACGAGCAGTACTTC. Translation: CASTLHRDRAYEQYF.